The 8 T cell receptor beta chains below were found in one sample sequenced in a study of Graves' ophthalmopathy and Graves' hyperthyroidism. Researchers took RNA transcripts and amplified TCR beta CDR3 regions from them. Following a first-round RT-PCR that used HTBI primers, a second-round multiplex PCR was carried out. TCRdb recomputed calls from the multiplex PCR reads with MiXCR, one row per CDR3 protein. The sample carries 1 million to 1.3 million distinct CDR3 sequences, less than 45% recorded once. Sequences were obtained from peripheral blood or thyroid tissue (not recorded which). All receptors come from an adult man with Graves' hyperthyroidism.

The chain combines TRBV5-6 with TRBJ2-5; D remains unclear. CDR1 is SGHDT, CDR2 YYEEEE, per germline. CDR3 length: 15 amino acids. V was pared by 3 bases and J by 2 bases, with 14 bases between. CDR3 DNA: TGTGCCAGCAGCTCCGGAGTCGATAGACAAGAGACCCAGTACTTC. This encodes CASSSGVDRQETQYF.

The chain is built from TRBV11-2 and TRBJ1-3, with D perhaps TRBD1 (6 bases). Germline V gene data show CDR1 as SGHAT and CDR2 as FQNNGV. The CDR3 is 16 amino acids. Trimming took 4 bases from V and 4 from J, leaving 17 bases between them. The CDR3 DNA is TGTGCCAGCAGCTCTATCATTACAGGGTACGGAAACACCATATATTTT. This encodes CASSSIITGYGNTIYF. The variable domain in full, with the rest retrieved from reference TRBV11-2 and TRBJ1-3, is EAGVAQSPRYKIIEKRQSVAFWCNPISGHATLYWYQQILGQGPKLLIQFQNNGVVDDSQLPKDRFSAERLKGVDSTLKIQPAKLEDSAVYLCASSSIITGYGNTIYFGEGSWLTVV.

This clonotype was observed a handful of times. The chain combines TRBV20-1 with TRBJ1-4, with D hard to call. Trimming took 2 bases from V and 7 from J, leaving 11 bases between them. CDR1 DFQATT and CDR2 SNEGSKA come from the germline V gene (reference sequence). The CDR3 totals 13 residues. The CDR3 here is CSARPATSEKLFF. The CDR3 DNA is TGCAGTGCTAGACCGGCCACGAGTGAAAAACTGTTTTTT.

This clonotype occurred many times. V gene TRBV19 combines with J gene TRBJ2-2; TRBD2 matches at 9 bases. Germline lookup yields CDR1 LNHDA and CDR2 SQIVND (reference sequence). V dropped 9 bases and J dropped 8; count of bases not matched to a gene: 16. The CDR3 length is 16 residues. For the CDR3, the DNA is TGTGCCAGCCGTAACCCGCGGGAGGGCCGTTGGGGGGAGCTGTTTTTT. Its protein is CASRNPREGRWGELFF.

The chain employs TRBV4-3 and TRBJ1-3; D not resolved. V lost 0 bases and J 4 bases, leaving 13 bases between the germline ends. Germline CDR1 LGHNA, CDR2 YSLEER. The CDR3 length is 16 residues. The CDR3, as DNA: TGCGCCAGCAGCCAAGATCTTTTGGGTCTCGGAAACACCATATATTTT. Translating gives CASSQDLLGLGNTIYF.

V and J are TRBV15 and TRBJ2-7; 10 bases are a match to TRBD1. J gave up 1 base and V 8 bases, and 5 bases lay outside the gene matches. Germline V CDR1 and CDR2: LNHNV, YYDKDF (reference sequence). This CDR3 has 14 residues. The CDR3 nucleotides read TGTGCCACCCGGGGACAGGGGAAGTCCTACGAGCAGTACTTC. This sequence encodes CATRGQGKSYEQYF.

This clonotype appeared many times. This chain joins TRBV7-2 and TRBJ1-6; D is unclear. V lost 4 bases and J 7 bases, leaving 8 bases between the germline ends. The CDR3 runs 13 residues. Germline V gene data show CDR1 as SGHTA and CDR2 as FQGNSA. The CDR3, as DNA: TGTGCCAGCAGCTCCGGACGGAATTCACCCCTCCACTTT. Its protein product is CASSSGRNSPLHF.

The V and J genes are TRBV2 and TRBJ2-5; 10 positions match TRBD2. Germline loops: CDR1 SNHLY, CDR2 FYNNEI. The CDR3 runs to 16 residues. V gave up 7 bases and J gave up 5 bases; unmatched junction bases: 13. CDR3: CASKEGYLAGVETQYF. The CDR3, as DNA: TGTGCCAGCAAGGAAGGGTACCTAGCGGGAGTGGAGACCCAGTACTTC.